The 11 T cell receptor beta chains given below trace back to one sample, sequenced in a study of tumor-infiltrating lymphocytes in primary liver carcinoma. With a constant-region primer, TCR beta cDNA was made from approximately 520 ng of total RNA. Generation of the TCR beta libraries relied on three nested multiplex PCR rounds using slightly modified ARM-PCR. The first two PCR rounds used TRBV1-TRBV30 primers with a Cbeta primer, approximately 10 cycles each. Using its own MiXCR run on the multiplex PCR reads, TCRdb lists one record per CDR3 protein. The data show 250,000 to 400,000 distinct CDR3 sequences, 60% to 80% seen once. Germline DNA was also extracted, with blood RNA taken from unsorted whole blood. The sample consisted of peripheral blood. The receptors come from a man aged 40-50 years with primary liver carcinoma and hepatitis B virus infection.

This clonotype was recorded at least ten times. CDR3 bases: TGTGCCAGCAGCTTAGAGACAGGAAATGAGCAGTTCTTC. The encoded protein is CASSLETGNEQFF. The chain uses TRBV11-1 and TRBJ2-1; the D gene is possibly TRBD1 (6 bases). Trimming left V 1 base short and J 7 bases short, with 8 bases between. This CDR3 spans 13 amino acids. Per germline, CDR1 SGHAT and CDR2 FQDESV (reference sequence).

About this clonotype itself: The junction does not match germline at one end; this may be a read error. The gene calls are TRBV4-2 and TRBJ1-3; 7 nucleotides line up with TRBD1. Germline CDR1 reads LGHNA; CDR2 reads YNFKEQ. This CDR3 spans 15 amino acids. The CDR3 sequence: CASSQEEGAGNTLYF. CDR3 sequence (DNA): TGTGCCAGCAGCCAAGAGGAGGGGGCTGGAAACACCTTATATTTT.

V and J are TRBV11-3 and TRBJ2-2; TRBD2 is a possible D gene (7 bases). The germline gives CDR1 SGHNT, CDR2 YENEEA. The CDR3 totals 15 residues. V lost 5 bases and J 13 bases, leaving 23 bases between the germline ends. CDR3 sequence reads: CASSPGGQNTGWLFF. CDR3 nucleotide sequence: TGTGCCAGCAGCCCCGGGGGGCAGAACACCGGGTGGCTGTTTTTT.

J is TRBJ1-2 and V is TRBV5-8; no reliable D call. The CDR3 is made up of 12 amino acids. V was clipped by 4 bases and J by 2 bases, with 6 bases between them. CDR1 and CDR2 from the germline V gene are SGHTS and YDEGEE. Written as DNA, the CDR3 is TGTGCCAGCAGCCCGAGAAACTATGGCTACACCTTC. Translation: CASSPRNYGYTF.

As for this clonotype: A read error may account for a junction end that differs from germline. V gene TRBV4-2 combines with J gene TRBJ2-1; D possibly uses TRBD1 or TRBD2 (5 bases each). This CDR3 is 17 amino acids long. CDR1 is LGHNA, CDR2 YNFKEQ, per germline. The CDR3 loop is CAGSQNQLGVSYNEQFF. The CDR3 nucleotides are TGTGCCGGCAGCCAAAATCAACTAGGGGTGTCCTACAATGAGCAGTTCTTC.

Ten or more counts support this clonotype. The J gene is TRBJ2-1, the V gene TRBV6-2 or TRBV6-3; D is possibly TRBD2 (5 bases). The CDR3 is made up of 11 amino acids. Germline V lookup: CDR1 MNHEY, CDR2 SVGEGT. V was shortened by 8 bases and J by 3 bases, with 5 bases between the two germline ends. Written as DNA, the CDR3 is TGTGCCAGCGCGGGCTACAATGAGCAGTTCTTC. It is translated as CASAGYNEQFF.

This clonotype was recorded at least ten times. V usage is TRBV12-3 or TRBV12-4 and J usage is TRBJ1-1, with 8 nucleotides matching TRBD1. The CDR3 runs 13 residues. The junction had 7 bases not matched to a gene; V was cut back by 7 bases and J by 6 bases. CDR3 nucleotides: TGTGCCAGCACCCGGACAGGGCGCGCTGAAGCTTTCTTT. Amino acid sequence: CASTRTGRAEAFF.

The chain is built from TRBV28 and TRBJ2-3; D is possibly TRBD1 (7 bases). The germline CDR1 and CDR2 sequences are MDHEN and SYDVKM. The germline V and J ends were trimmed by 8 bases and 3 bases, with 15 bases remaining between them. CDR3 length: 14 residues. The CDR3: CASLGAGGTDTQYF. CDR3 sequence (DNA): TGTGCCAGCTTGGGGGCAGGGGGGACAGATACGCAGTATTTT.

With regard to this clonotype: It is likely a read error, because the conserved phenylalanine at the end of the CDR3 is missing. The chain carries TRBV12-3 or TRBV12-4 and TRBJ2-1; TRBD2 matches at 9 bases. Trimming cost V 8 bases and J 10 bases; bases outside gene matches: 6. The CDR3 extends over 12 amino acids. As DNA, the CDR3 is TGTGCCAGCCTGGGGCTAGCGGGGGAGCAGTTCCTC. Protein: CASLGLAGEQFL.

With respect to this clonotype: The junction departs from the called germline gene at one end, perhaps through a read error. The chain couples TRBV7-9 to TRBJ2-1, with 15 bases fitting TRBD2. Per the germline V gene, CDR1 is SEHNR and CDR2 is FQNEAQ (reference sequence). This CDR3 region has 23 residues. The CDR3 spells CASSPANVVPGLAGGQSYNEQLF. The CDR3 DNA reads TGTGCCAGCAGCCCCGCGAACGTGGTGCCGGGACTAGCGGGAGGCCAGTCCTACAATGAGCAGTTATTC.

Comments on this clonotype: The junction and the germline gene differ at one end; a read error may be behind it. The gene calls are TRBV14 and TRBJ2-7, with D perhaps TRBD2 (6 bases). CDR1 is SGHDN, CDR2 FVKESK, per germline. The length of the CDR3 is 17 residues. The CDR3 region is CANSQRRLALTGDEQYF. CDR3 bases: TGTGCCAACAGCCAACGCCGTCTAGCGCTCACGGGGGACGAGCAGTACTTC. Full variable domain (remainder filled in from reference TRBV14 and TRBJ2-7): EAGVTQFPSHSVIEKGQTVTLRCDPISGHDNLYWYRRVMGKEIKFLLHFVKESKQDESGMPNNRFLAERTGGTYSTLKVQPAELEDSGVYFCANSQRRLALTGDEQYFGPGTRLTVT.